One T cell receptor beta chain is described in this entry. The antigen is unknown. The sample comes from a study of T cell responses to AZD1222 COVID-19 vaccine. Overall study findings and caveats: Donors skewed white British and female; clonal diversity was possibly underestimated. Along spike, vaccine-associated CD4 TCRs were found throughout, with dominance at 160-218 and 743-854. The study sampled repertoires only after the peak T cell response.

CDR3 length equals 14 residues. V lost 2 bases and J 7 bases, leaving 15 bases between the germline ends. Germline lookup yields CDR1 MNHEY and CDR2 SVGEGT. The method was immunoSEQ multiplex PCR; TCRdb's version includes in-frame clones alone and lacks a portion of them. This table holds approximately 110,000 clones, around 90% found once. This clonotype was sampled from an adult in good health. The chain combines TRBV6-2 or TRBV6-3 with TRBJ2-7; D gene unclear. Sequencing used peripheral blood, obtained on day 0 of AZD1222 vaccination. As DNA, the CDR3 is TGTGCCAGCAGTTACATGGGGATCCTACGAGAGCAGTACTTC. It yields the protein CASSYMGILREQYF.